A single sample gave rise to the 17 T cell receptor beta chains below, sequenced in a study of T-cell memory formation after mild COVID-19. Each CDR3 protein gets one entry after TCRdb re-called the 5' RACE reads with MiXCR. This sample has 200,000 to 250,000 distinct CDR3 sequences; 25% to 35% occur once, and the top ten carry about 10%. Sequencing used PBMCs or a T cell subset sorted from them (not recorded which). These receptors all stem from an adult woman who had mild COVID-19 (a few samples of this study predate the infection). Cell type and time point are not known.

This clonotype has just a few counts. CDR3 coding DNA: TGCAGCGTTGCGCAGGGGAGAGACTATGGCTACACCTTC. This gives the protein CSVAQGRDYGYTF. This chain joins TRBV29-1 and TRBJ1-2, with D tentatively TRBD1 (6 bases). CDR1 and CDR2 (germline): SQVTM, ANQGSEA. Trimming pared 4 bases from V and 3 bases from J, leaving 12 bases between. The CDR3 loop spans 13 amino acids.

The chain recombines TRBV7-8 with TRBJ1-4, with D perhaps matching TRBD1 (6 bases). V was trimmed by 7 bases and J by 3 bases, leaving 15 bases between them. Per germline, CDR1 SGHVS and CDR2 FQNEAQ. CDR3 length equals 15 residues. The CDR3 bases are TGTGCCAGCACCATGAGGGGGGTTTCTAATGAAAAACTGTTTTTT. It yields the protein CASTMRGVSNEKLFF.

The chain links TRBV29-1 to TRBJ2-5, with D perhaps TRBD1 or TRBD2 (5 bases each). V lost 7 bases to trimming and J lost 1 base, with 10 bases between them. Germline CDR1 reads SQVTM; CDR2 reads ANQGSEA. The CDR3 has 12 residues. CDR3 region: CSGDPLQETQYF. CDR3 nucleotide sequence: TGCAGCGGGGACCCCCTCCAAGAGACCCAGTACTTC.

This clonotype has only a few counts. The rearrangement uses TRBV9 and TRBJ2-1; D is tentatively TRBD1 or TRBD2 (5 bases each). Germline-derived CDR1 and CDR2 are SGDLS and YYNGEE. The CDR3 has 16 residues. V was cut by 0 bases and J by 6 bases, with 16 bases left in between. CDR3 protein: CASSVELIRDPNEQFF. CDR3 DNA: TGTGCCAGCAGCGTAGAATTGATAAGGGACCCCAATGAGCAGTTCTTC. Full variable domain (missing parts from reference TRBV9 and TRBJ2-1): DSGVTQTPKHLITATGQRVTLRCSPRSGDLSVYWYQQSLDQGLQFLIQYYNGEERAKGNILERFSAQQFPDLHSELNLSSLELGDSALYFCASSVELIRDPNEQFFGPGTRLTVL.

This clonotype was detected only once. This chain uses TRBV2 with TRBJ2-2; D call uncertain. The V end was cut by 3 bases, the J end by 3 bases, with 8 bases between. This CDR3 spans 14 amino acids. CDR1 and CDR2 from the germline V gene are SNHLY and FYNNEI. CDR3 protein: CASSDNVYTGELFF. The DNA for the CDR3 is TGTGCCAGCAGTGATAACGTATACACCGGGGAGCTGTTTTTT.

The chain is built from TRBV5-1 and TRBJ2-5; possibly TRBD1 for D (5 bases). Germline V CDR1 and CDR2: SGHRS, YFSETQ. The CDR3 has 14 residues. V was pared by 1 base and J by 3 bases, with 10 bases between. Here the CDR3 reads CASSLFGREETQYF. In nucleotides, the CDR3 is TGCGCCAGCAGCTTGTTCGGCAGGGAAGAGACCCAGTACTTC.

This chain links TRBV7-8 with TRBJ2-7; D gene unclear. CDR3 length: 11 amino acids. Trimming removed 2 bases at V and 6 bases at J, with 5 bases between. Germline values: CDR1 SGHVS, CDR2 FQNEAQ. The CDR3 here is CASSLMSEQYF. The DNA of the CDR3 is TGTGCCAGCAGCTTAATGAGCGAGCAGTACTTC.

This clonotype was detected only a few times. CDR3 DNA: TGTGCCTCCTCCCGGACAGGACGGAATGGCTACACCTTC. Translation gives CASSRTGRNGYTF. The chain employs TRBV24-1 and TRBJ1-2, with TRBD1 matching 7 bases. Trimming at V came to 12 bases and at J to 6 bases, leaving 12 bases not matched to a gene. This CDR3 spans 13 amino acids. The germline V gene encodes CDR1 KGHDR and CDR2 SFDVKD.

This chain joins TRBV9 and TRBJ2-3; TRBD2 matches 14 bases. The CDR3 runs to 16 residues. V dropped 4 bases and J dropped 2; count of bases not matched to a gene: 3. Looked up from germline, CDR1 is SGDLS and CDR2 is YYNGEE. The CDR3 loop is CASSPTSGGDTDTQYF. The DNA of the CDR3 is TGTGCCAGCAGCCCGACTAGCGGGGGGGACACAGATACGCAGTATTTT.

The genes are TRBV29-1 and TRBJ1-1; 7 positions agree with TRBD1. Germline-derived CDR1 and CDR2 are SQVTM and ANQGSEA. CDR3 length: 13 amino acids. With 5 bases clipped from V and 5 bases from J, the junction kept 8 bases outside the gene matches. The CDR3 region is CSVTTGYGTEAFF. The CDR3 bases are TGCAGCGTTACGACAGGGTATGGGACTGAAGCTTTCTTT.

This chain joins TRBV9 and TRBJ2-2; D gene unclear. This CDR3 spans 12 amino acids. V dropped 2 bases and J dropped 7 bases, with 6 bases sitting between them. CDR1 and CDR2 from the germline V gene are SGDLS and YYNGEE. Here the CDR3 DNA reads TGTGCCAGCAGCGTCGGTATCGGGGAGCTGTTTTTT. Protein: CASSVGIGELFF.

In DNA, the CDR3 is TGTGCCAGCTCATACACTAACACTGAAGCTTTCTTT. Residues: CASSYTNTEAFF. The genes are TRBV18 and TRBJ1-1; D gene ambiguous. This CDR3 is built from 12 residues. CDR1 is KGHSH and CDR2 is LQKENI in the germline V gene. Trimming removed 5 bases from V and 2 bases from J, with 6 bases in between. Combining the CDR3 with reference TRBV18 and TRBJ1-1 gives the whole variable domain NAGVMQNPRHLVRRRGQEARLRCSPMKGHSHVYWYRQLPEEGLKFMVYLQKENIIDESGMPKERFSAEFPKEGPSILRIQQVVRGDSAAYFCASSYTNTEAFFGQGTRLTVV.

This clonotype was observed many times. This chain connects TRBV30 to TRBJ2-3, with 8 bases aligning to TRBD2. Trimming cost V 8 bases and J 6 bases; bases outside gene matches: 10. Germline-derived CDR1 and CDR2 are GTSNPN and SVGIG (reference sequence). The CDR3 totals 13 residues. The CDR3 DNA follows: TGTGCCACCTCACAGCGGGAGCGGGATACGCAGTATTTT. Encoded protein: CATSQRERDTQYF.

V gene TRBV7-6 combines with J gene TRBJ2-3; 8 nucleotides agree with TRBD2. From germline, CDR1 is SGHVS and CDR2 FNYEAQ. Trimming took 5 bases from V and 4 from J; bases not matched to a gene: 5. There are 14 residues in the CDR3. The CDR3 region is CASSIGGAPDTQYF. CDR3 DNA sequence: TGTGCCAGCAGCATCGGGGGGGCCCCAGATACGCAGTATTTT.

The rearrangement uses TRBV20-1 and TRBJ2-7, with a tentative D call TRBD1 (5 bases). This CDR3 comprises 14 residues. Germline V gene data show CDR1 as DFQATT and CDR2 as SNEGSKA (reference sequence). Trimming shortened V by 3 bases and J by 3 bases, and 15 bases separated the two germline ends. The CDR3 reads CSARPMGPVYEQYF. Here the CDR3 DNA reads TGCAGTGCTAGGCCGATGGGGCCGGTCTACGAGCAGTACTTC.

This clonotype was seen repeatedly, ten times or more. The chain links TRBV7-2 to TRBJ1-5; D is ambiguous. This CDR3 spans 15 amino acids. Looked up from germline, CDR1 is SGHTA and CDR2 is FQGNSA. Trimming took off 2 bases at V and 3 bases at J, with 11 bases between the two ends. CDR3 sequence: CASSLFLDLNQPQHF. The CDR3 DNA sequence: TGTGCCAGCAGCTTATTTCTGGACCTCAATCAGCCCCAGCATTTT.

In this sample, this clonotype turned up a few times. V and J are TRBV20-1 and TRBJ2-7; D remains ambiguous. The germline V gene encodes CDR1 DFQATT and CDR2 SNEGSKA (reference sequence). Trimming left V 6 bases short and J 0 bases short, with 15 bases between. The CDR3 loop spans 14 amino acids. Here the CDR3 DNA reads TGCAGTGCCCCCCGGCAGTTAGCCTCCTACGAGCAGTACTTC. Protein product: CSAPRQLASYEQYF.